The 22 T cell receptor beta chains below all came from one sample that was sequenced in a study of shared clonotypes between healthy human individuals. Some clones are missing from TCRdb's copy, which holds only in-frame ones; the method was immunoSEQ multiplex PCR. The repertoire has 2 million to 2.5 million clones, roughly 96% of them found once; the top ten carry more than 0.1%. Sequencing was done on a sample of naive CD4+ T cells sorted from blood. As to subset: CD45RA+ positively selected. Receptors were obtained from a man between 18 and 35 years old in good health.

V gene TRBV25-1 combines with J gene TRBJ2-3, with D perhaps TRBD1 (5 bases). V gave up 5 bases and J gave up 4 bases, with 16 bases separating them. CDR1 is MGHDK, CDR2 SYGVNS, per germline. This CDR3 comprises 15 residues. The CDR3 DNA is TGTGCCAGCAGTCATGGGGCAAGGGTTGCAGATACGCAGTATTTT. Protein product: CASSHGARVADTQYF.

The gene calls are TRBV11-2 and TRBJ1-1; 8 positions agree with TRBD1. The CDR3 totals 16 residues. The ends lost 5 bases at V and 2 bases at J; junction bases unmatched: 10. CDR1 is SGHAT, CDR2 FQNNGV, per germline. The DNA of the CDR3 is TGTGCCAGCAGCCTCACAGGGGGTAAAAAAAACACTGAAGCTTTCTTT. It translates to CASSLTGGKKNTEAFF.

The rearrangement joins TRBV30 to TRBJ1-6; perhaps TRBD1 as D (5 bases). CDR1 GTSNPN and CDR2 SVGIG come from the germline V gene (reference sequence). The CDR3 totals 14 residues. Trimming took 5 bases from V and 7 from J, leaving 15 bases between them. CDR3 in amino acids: CAWASGPVNSPLHF. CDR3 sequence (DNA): TGTGCCTGGGCATCGGGACCGGTCAATTCACCCCTCCACTTT.

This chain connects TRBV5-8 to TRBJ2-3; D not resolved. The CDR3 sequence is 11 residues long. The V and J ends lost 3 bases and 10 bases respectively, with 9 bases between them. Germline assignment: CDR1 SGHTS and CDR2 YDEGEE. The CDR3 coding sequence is TGTGCCAGCAGCTCTCTAGGCGCGCAGTATTTT. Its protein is CASSSLGAQYF.

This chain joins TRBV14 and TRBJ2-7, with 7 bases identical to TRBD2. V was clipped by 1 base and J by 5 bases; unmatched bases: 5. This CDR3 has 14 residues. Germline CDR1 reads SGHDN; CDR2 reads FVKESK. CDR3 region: CASSQAGGGHEQYF. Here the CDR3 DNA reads TGTGCCAGCAGCCAAGCGGGAGGCGGCCACGAGCAGTACTTC.

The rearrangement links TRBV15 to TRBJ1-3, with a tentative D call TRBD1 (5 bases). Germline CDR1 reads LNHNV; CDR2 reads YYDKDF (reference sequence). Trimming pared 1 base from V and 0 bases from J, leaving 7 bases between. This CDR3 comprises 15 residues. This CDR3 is CATSRGQSSGNTIYF. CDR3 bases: TGTGCCACCAGCAGAGGACAGAGCTCTGGAAACACCATATATTTT.

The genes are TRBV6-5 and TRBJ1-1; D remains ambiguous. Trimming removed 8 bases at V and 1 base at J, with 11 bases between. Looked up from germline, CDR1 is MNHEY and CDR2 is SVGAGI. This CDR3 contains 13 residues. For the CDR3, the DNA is TGTGCCAGCCGACTGGGAAGGAACACTGAAGCTTTCTTT. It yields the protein CASRLGRNTEAFF.

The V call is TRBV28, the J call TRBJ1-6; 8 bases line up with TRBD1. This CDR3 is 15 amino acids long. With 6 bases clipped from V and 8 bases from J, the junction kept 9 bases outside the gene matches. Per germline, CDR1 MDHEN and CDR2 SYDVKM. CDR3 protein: CASRTAGTGDSPLHF. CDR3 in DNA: TGTGCCAGCAGGACTGCCGGGACAGGAGATTCACCCCTCCACTTT.

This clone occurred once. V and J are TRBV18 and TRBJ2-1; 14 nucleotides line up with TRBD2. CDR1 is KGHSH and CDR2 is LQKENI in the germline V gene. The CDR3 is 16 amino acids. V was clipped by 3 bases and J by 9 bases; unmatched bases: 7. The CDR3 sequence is CASSPQTSGGAIEQFF. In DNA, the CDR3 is TGTGCCAGCTCACCTCAGACTAGCGGGGGGGCAATTGAGCAGTTCTTC.

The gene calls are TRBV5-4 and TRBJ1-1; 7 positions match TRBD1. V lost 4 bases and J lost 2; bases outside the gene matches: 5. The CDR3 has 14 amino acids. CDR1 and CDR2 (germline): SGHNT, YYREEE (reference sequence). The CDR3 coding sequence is TGTGCCAGCAGCCCGGGACAGACCAACACTGAAGCTTTCTTT. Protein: CASSPGQTNTEAFF.

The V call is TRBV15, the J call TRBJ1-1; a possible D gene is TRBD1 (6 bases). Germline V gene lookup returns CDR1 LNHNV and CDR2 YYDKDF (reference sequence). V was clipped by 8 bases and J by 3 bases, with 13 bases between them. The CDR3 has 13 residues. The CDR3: CATGRTVDTEAFF. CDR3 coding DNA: TGTGCCACCGGAAGGACAGTCGACACTGAAGCTTTCTTT.

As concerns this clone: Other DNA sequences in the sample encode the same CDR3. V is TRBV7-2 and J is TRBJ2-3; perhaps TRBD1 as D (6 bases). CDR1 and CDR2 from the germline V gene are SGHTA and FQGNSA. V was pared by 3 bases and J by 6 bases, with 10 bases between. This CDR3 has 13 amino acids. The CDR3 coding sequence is TGTGCCAGCAGCTTGGGGGCGACGGATACGCAGTATTTT. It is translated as CASSLGATDTQYF.

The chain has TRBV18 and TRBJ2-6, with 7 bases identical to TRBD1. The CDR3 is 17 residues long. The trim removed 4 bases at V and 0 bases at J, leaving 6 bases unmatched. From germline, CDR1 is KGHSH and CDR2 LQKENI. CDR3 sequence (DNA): TGTGCCAGCTCACAGCTGGGACAGCCCTCTGGGGCCAACGTCCTGACTTTC. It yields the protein CASSQLGQPSGANVLTF.

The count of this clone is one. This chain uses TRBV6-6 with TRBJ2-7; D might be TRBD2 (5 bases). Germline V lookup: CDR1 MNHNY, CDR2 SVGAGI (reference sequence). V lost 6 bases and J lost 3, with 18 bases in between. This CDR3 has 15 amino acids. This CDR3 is CASRPTRDRVYEQYF. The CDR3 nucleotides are TGTGCCAGCAGACCTACTAGAGATAGGGTCTACGAGCAGTACTTC.

Written as DNA, the CDR3 is TGTGCCATCAGTGGTGACAGTGAAGCTTTCTTT. Protein product: CAISGDSEAFF. The chain links TRBV10-3 to TRBJ1-1; a weak D match, TRBD1 (5 bases). Looked up from germline, CDR1 is ENHRY and CDR2 is SYGVKD. Trimming shortened V by 4 bases and J by 7 bases, and 7 bases separated the two germline ends. The CDR3 runs 11 residues.

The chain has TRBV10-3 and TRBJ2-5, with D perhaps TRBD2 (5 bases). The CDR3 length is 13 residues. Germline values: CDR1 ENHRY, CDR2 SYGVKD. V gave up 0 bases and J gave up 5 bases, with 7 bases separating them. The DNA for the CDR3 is TGTGCCATCAGTGAGTCGGGGAGTGAGACCCAGTACTTC. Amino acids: CAISESGSETQYF.

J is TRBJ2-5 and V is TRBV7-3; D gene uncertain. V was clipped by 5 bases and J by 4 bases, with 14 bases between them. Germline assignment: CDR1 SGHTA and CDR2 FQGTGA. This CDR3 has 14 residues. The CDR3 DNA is TGTGCCAGCAGCGTGTACGGAGTCGGAGAGACCCAGTACTTC. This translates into CASSVYGVGETQYF.

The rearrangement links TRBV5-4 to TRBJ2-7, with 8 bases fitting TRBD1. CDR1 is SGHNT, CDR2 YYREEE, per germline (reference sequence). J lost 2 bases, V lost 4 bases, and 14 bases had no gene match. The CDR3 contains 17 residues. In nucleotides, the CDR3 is TGTGCCAGCAGCCCAGGGGGCGAAAATCGGGTCCCCTACGAGCAGTACTTC. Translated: CASSPGGENRVPYEQYF.

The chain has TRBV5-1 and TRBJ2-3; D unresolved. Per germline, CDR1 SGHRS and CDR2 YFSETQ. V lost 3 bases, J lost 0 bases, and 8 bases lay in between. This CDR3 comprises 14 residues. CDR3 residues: CASSWRLSTDTQYF. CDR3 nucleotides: TGCGCCAGCAGCTGGCGCCTTAGCACAGATACGCAGTATTTT.

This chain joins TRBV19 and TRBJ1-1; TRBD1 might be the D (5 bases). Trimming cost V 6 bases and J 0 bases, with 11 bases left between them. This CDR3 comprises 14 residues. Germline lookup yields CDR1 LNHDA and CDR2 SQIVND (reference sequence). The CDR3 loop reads CASRQTVLNTEAFF. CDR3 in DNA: TGTGCCAGTAGACAGACAGTTTTGAACACTGAAGCTTTCTTT.

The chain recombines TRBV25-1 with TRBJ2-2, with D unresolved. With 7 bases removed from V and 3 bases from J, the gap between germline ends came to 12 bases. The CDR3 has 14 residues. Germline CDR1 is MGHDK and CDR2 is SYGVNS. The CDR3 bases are TGTGCCAGCACCAACCGACACGACACCGGGGAGCTGTTTTTT. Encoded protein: CASTNRHDTGELFF.

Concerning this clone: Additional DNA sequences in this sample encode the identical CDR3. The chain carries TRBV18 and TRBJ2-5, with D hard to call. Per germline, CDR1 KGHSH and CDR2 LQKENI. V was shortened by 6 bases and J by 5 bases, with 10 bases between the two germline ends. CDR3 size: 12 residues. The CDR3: CASSSLLETQYF. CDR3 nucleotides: TGTGCCAGCTCGTCCCTCTTGGAGACCCAGTACTTC.